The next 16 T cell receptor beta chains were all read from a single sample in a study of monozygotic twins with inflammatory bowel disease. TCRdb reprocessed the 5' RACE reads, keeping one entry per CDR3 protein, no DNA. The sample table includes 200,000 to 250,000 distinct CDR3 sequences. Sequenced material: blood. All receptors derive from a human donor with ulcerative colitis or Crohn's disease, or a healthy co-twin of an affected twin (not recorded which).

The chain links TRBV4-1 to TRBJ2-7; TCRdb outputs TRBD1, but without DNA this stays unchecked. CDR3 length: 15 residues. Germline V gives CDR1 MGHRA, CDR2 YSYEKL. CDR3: CASSGTGLNSYEQYF.

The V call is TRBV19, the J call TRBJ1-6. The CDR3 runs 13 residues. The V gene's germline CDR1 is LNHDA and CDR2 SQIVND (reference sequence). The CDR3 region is CASRTSGSSPLHF.

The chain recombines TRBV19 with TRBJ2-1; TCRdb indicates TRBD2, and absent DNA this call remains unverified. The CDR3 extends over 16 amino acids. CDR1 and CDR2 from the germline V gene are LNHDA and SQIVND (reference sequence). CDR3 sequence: CASSTSAGEAYNEQFF.

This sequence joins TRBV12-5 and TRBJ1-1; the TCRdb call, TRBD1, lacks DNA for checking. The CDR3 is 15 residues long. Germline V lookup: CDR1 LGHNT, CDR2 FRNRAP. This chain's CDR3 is CASGLPGSQGTEAFF.

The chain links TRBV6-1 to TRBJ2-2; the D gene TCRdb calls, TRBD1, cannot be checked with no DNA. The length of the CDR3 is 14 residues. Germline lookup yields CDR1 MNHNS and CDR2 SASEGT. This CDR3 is CASRGTVRTGELFF.

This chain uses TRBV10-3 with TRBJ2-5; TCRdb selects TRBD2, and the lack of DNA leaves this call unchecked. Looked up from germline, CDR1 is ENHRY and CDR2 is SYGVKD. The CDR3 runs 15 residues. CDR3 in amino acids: CAISESGSLQETQYF.

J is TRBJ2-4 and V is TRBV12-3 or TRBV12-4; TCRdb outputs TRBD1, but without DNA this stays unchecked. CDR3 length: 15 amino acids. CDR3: CASSQQGLGKNIQYF.

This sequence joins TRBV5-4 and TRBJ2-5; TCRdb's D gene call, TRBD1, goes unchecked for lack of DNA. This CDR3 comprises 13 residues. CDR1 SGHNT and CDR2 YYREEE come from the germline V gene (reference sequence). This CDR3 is CASSSGVKETQYF.

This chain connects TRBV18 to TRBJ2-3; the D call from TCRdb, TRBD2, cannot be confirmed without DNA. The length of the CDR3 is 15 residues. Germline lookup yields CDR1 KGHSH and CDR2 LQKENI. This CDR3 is CASSPPSPGGDTQYF.

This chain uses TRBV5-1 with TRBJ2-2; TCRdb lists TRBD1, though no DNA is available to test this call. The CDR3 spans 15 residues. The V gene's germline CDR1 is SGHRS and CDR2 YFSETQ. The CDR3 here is CASSQTGVNTGELFF.

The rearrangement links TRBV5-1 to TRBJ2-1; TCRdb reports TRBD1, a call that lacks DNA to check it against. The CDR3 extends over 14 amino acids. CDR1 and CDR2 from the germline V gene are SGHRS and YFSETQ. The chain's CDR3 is CASSPSPLYNEQFF. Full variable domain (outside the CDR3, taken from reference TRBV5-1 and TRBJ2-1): KAGVTQTPRYLIKTRGQQVTLSCSPISGHRSVSWYQQTPGQGLQFLFEYFSETQRNKGNFPGRFSGRQFSNSRSEMNVSTLELGDSALYLCASSPSPLYNEQFFGPGTRLTVL.

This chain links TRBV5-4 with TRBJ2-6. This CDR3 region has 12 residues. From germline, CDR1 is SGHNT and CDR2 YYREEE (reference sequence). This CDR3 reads CASSGGANVLTF.

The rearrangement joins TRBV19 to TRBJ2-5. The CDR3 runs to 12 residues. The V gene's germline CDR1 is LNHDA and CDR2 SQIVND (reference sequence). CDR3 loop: CASTNNQETQYF.

CDR3: CASSEQGSYNEQFF. The J gene is TRBJ2-1, the V gene TRBV2; the D call from TCRdb, TRBD1, cannot be confirmed without DNA. Per germline, CDR1 SNHLY and CDR2 FYNNEI. The length of the CDR3 is 14 residues. Full variable domain (remainder filled in from reference TRBV2 and TRBJ2-1): EPEVTQTPSHQVTQMGQEVILRCVPISNHLYFYWYRQILGQKVEFLVSFYNNEISEKSEIFDDQFSVERPDGSNFTLKIRSTKLEDSAMYFCASSEQGSYNEQFFGPGTRLTVL.

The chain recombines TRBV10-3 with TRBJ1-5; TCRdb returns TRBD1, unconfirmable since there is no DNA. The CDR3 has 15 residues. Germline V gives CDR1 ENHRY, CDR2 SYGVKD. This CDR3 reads CAIKDRDTPSQPQHF.

The CDR3 spells CASSPIDSTDTQYF. This rearrangement joins TRBV18 to TRBJ2-3. The CDR3 is made up of 14 amino acids. Per germline, CDR1 KGHSH and CDR2 LQKENI.